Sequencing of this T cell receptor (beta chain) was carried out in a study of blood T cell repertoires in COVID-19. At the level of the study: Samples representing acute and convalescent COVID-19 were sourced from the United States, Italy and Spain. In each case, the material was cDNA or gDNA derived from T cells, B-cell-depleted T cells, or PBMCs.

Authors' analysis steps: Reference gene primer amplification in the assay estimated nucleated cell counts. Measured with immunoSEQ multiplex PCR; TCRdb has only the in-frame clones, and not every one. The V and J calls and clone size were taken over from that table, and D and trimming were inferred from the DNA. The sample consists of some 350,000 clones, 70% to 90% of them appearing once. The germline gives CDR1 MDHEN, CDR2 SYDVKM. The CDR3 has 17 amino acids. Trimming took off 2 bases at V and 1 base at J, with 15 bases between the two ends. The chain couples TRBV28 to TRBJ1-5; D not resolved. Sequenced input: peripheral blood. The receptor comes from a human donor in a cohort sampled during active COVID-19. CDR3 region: CASSLSSGAGSNQPQHF. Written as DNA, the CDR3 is TGTGCCAGCAGTTTAAGTTCAGGAGCGGGGAGCAATCAGCCCCAGCATTTT. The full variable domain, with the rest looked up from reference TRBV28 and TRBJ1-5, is DVKVTQSSRYLVKRTGEKVFLECVQDMDHENMFWYRQDPGLGLRLIYFSYDVKMKEKGDIPEGYSVSREKKERFSLILESASTNQTSMYLCASSLSSGAGSNQPQHFGDGTRLSIL.